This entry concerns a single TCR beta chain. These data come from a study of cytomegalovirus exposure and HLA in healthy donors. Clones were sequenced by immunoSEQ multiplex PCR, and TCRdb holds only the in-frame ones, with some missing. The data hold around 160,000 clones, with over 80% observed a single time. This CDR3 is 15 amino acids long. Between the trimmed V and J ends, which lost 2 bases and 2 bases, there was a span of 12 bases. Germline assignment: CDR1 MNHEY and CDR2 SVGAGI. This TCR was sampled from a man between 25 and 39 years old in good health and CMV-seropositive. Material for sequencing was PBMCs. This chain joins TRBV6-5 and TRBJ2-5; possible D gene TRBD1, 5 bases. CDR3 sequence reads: CASSYVSGIQETQYF. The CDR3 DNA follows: TGTGCCAGCAGTTACGTCTCAGGGATACAAGAGACCCAGTACTTC.